These T cell receptor beta chains were read from a single sample in a study of T cell responses to AZD1222 COVID-19 vaccine. TCRdb keeps only in-frame clones here, not all; method: immunoSEQ multiplex PCR. The repertoire consists of about 79,000 clones, with approximately 90% occurring once and the leading ten covering approximately 6.5%. Sequencing was performed on peripheral blood, taken on day 0 of MenACWY control vaccination. These receptors were taken from an adult in good health. CDR3s include the opening cysteine and the closing phenylalanine or tryptophan. A D gene is named only where the DNA matches it firmly. Where a row states a size, it is once, few, many or the class of an expanded clone; other rows omit it.

V gene,clone size,D gene,J gene,CDR3 DNA,CDR3 protein
TRBV9,-,TRBD2,TRBJ2-5,TGTGCCAGCAGCGAGGGACTAGCTGCCGAGACCCAGTACTTC,CASSEGLAAETQYF
TRBV7-9,few,TRBD1,TRBJ1-2,TGTGCCAGCAGACCCGGGACAGGGGGCCTTGGCTACACCTTC,CASRPGTGGLGYTF
TRBV6-1,-,TRBD2,TRBJ2-1,TGTGCCAGCAGTGAAGCCTCTAGCGGGAGGGGACCTGAGCAGTTCTTC,CASSEASSGRGPEQFF
TRBV9,-,TRBD1,TRBJ2-3,TGTGCCAGCAGCGTATCGGGGACAGGGGGTACGCAGTATTTT,CASSVSGTGGTQYF
TRBV15,-,TRBD2,TRBJ2-3,TGTGCCACAAATTCCGGGGGGGAAACAGATACGCAGTATTTT,CATNSGGETDTQYF
TRBV19,-,TRBD1,TRBJ1-2,TGTGCCAGCCTTAGAGACGAGGGACAGACAGGTGGCTACACCTTC,CASLRDEGQTGGYTF
TRBV28,-,-,TRBJ2-2,TGTGCCAGCATGAGCGGTGATACCGGGGAGCTGTTTTTT,CASMSGDTGELFF
TRBV11-3,-,TRBD2,TRBJ2-3,TGTGCCAGCAGCCCCGGGGGGGGGCCAACAGATACGCAGTATTTT,CASSPGGGPTDTQYF
TRBV15,-,-,TRBJ1-1,TGTGCCACCAGCAGAGGGGATCTCACTGAAGCTTTCTTT,CATSRGDLTEAFF
TRBV7-2,-,TRBD1,TRBJ1-2,TGTGCCAGCAGCCCACAGGGGGCGGGTGGCTACACCTTC,CASSPQGAGGYTF
TRBV7-8,-,-,TRBJ1-1,TGTGCCAGCAGCAGAAGGGAGGGATCCACTGAAGCTTTCTTT,CASSRREGSTEAFF
TRBV3-1/TRBV3-2,-,TRBD1,TRBJ1-2,TGTGCCAGCAGCCCAGCCCTACAGGGGCGCTATGGCTACACCTTC,CASSPALQGRYGYTF
TRBV19,-,-,TRBJ1-3,TGTGCCACCAAGGACAGTGTCGCCTCTGGAAACACCATATATTTT,CATKDSVASGNTIYF
TRBV7-8,-,-,TRBJ2-6,TGTGCCAGCAGCTTAGAGGGGGGCGCCTTGGATGGGGCCAACGTCCTGACTTTC,CASSLEGGALDGANVLTF
TRBV7-9,-,-,TRBJ2-2,TGTGCCAGCAGCTTCGGAGGTAGGATGAACACCGGGGAGCTGTTTTTT,CASSFGGRMNTGELFF
TRBV7-9,-,TRBD1,TRBJ1-1,TGTGCCAGCAGCTTAGAGACAGGGTCCACTGAAGCTTTCTTT,CASSLETGSTEAFF
TRBV6-2/TRBV6-3,-,TRBD2,TRBJ2-6,TGTGCCAGCAGTTACTCTAGACTAGCTACTGGGGCCAACGTCCTGACTTTC,CASSYSRLATGANVLTF
TRBV12-3/TRBV12-4,-,-,TRBJ2-1,TGTGCCAGCATGAGAGAGATTGAGCAGTTCTTC,CASMREIEQFF
TRBV28,-,-,TRBJ2-7,TGTGCCAGCAGTTTTTCACAGGGAGTACGGATTGCGTACTTC,CASSFSQGVRIAYF
TRBV5-4,-,TRBD1,TRBJ1-4,TGTGCCAGCAGTACAGGGGCCAATGAAAAACTGTTTTTT,CASSTGANEKLFF
TRBV6-6,large,-,TRBJ1-2,TGTGCCAGCAGCAGAAAAGGCAGTGGTGGGGTCCCTGGCTACACCTTC,CASSRKGSGGVPGYTF
TRBV5-1,-,-,TRBJ2-5,TGCGCCAGCAGTCGCGACCAAGAGACCCAGTACTTC,CASSRDQETQYF
TRBV7-2,-,-,TRBJ1-6,TGTGCCAGCAGCTTAGCGGGGCGCGGGTTCAGTAATTCACCCCTCCACTTT,CASSLAGRGFSNSPLHF
TRBV7-7,-,-,TRBJ2-2,TGTGCCAGCAGCTTAGTTATTGGGAACACCGGGGAGCTGTTTTTT,CASSLVIGNTGELFF
TRBV19,-,-,TRBJ1-5,TGTGCCAGTAGTCGACAGCTGTATAGCAATCAGCCCCAGCATTTT,CASSRQLYSNQPQHF
TRBV6-2/TRBV6-3,few,-,TRBJ2-1,TGTGCCAGCAGCCAGACGGAGAGGTACAATGAGCAGTTCTTC,CASSQTERYNEQFF
TRBV2,-,-,TRBJ2-7,TGTGCCAGCAGTACAGGGACCTGTGGGCAGTACTTC,CASSTGTCGQYF
TRBV5-1,-,-,TRBJ2-7,TGCGCCAGCAGCTTGGTGTCCGACAACTCCTACGAGCAGTACTTC,CASSLVSDNSYEQYF
TRBV19,-,-,TRBJ2-2,TGTGCCAGTAGTCCCCGTTTAGGGGGATTCGCGAACACCGGGGAGCTGTTTTTT,CASSPRLGGFANTGELFF
TRBV3-1/TRBV3-2,-,TRBD1,TRBJ1-6,TGTGCCAGCAGCCAAGGTCCGACAGGGGATTCACCCCTCCACTTT,CASSQGPTGDSPLHF
TRBV2,few,-,TRBJ2-3,TGTGCCAGCAGCCGGGAGTCGTGGGGCACAGATACGCAGTATTTT,CASSRESWGTDTQYF
TRBV7-2,-,TRBD2,TRBJ2-2,TGTGCCAGCAGCTTCACTAGCGGGGGGCCTCCGATCAAGCTGTTTTTT,CASSFTSGGPPIKLFF
TRBV7-2,-,TRBD2,TRBJ2-7,TGTGCCAGCAGAAAAGGGGGTAGCGGGACCTACGAGCAGTACTTC,CASRKGGSGTYEQYF
TRBV21-1,once,-,TRBJ2-1,TGTGCCAGCGGCAAAATAGGCAGGGTAGGAAATGAGCAGTTCTTC,CASGKIGRVGNEQFF
TRBV25-1,-,-,TRBJ2-3,TGTGCCAGCTCGCGGGACAGCACAGATACGCAGTATTTT,CASSRDSTDTQYF
TRBV19,-,-,TRBJ2-1,TGTGCCAGTAGCCGGGGTAGCTCCTACAATGAGCAGTTCTTC,CASSRGSSYNEQFF
TRBV19,few,-,TRBJ1-1,TGTGCCAGCCATACCCTGGACGGCCATCGAACTGAAGCTTTCTTT,CASHTLDGHRTEAFF
TRBV5-1,-,-,TRBJ2-1,TGCGCCAGCAGCCACGGGACAAAAAACAATGAGCAGTTCTTC,CASSHGTKNNEQFF
TRBV11-2,-,-,TRBJ1-1,TGTGCCAGCAGCTTAGTTGGGATTGAAGCTTTCTTT,CASSLVGIEAFF
TRBV6-5,-,-,TRBJ1-6,TGTGCCAGCAGTCCGCAGGGAAACTATAATTCACCCCTCCACTTT,CASSPQGNYNSPLHF
TRBV28,-,-,TRBJ1-1,TGTGCCAGCTACGGGGATACTAGGACCACTGAAGCTTTCTTT,CASYGDTRTTEAFF
TRBV12-3/TRBV12-4,-,-,TRBJ1-1,TGTGCCAGCAGTTTTAAGGGCACTGAAGCTTTCTTT,CASSFKGTEAFF
TRBV28,-,-,TRBJ2-1,TGTGCCAGCAGTTTCTGGGGAACCGCCTACAATGAGCAGTTCTTC,CASSFWGTAYNEQFF
TRBV5-1,-,-,TRBJ2-7,TGCGCCAGCAGCTTGGGACTTACCCCCTACGAGCAGTACTTC,CASSLGLTPYEQYF
TRBV5-1,-,-,TRBJ1-2,TGCGCCAGCAGCTTGGGGGACCAGGGCTGGGAAGGCTACACCTTC,CASSLGDQGWEGYTF
TRBV6-1,-,-,TRBJ1-6,TGTGCCAGCAGTGAAAAACCTAATTCACCCCTCCACTTT,CASSEKPNSPLHF
TRBV19,-,-,TRBJ1-2,TGTGCCAGTAACCGGGGACTGTTCGGATATGGCTACACCTTC,CASNRGLFGYGYTF
TRBV13,-,-,TRBJ2-1,TGTGCCAGCAGCGTACAGGAATCCAAAAATGAGCAGTTCTTC,CASSVQESKNEQFF
TRBV7-8,-,-,TRBJ1-5,TGTGCCAGCAGCTTAGGTTCGGCGAGTAGCAATCAGCCCCAGCATTTT,CASSLGSASSNQPQHF
TRBV3-1/TRBV3-2,-,TRBD2,TRBJ2-3,TGTGCCAGCAGCCAGCGGGGGGCGGGGGATACGCAGTATTTT,CASSQRGAGDTQYF
TRBV6-5,-,TRBD1,TRBJ2-7,TGTGCCAGCAAAAGGGACAGGGGAAGATACGAGCAGTACTTC,CASKRDRGRYEQYF
TRBV28,-,TRBD2,TRBJ2-1,TGTGCCAGCAGTTCCGGACTAGCGGGACCCTACAATGAGCAGTTCTTC,CASSSGLAGPYNEQFF
TRBV5-1,once,-,TRBJ1-4,TGCGCCAGCAGCTTGGACAGAACTAATGAAAAACTGTTTTTT,CASSLDRTNEKLFF
TRBV18,-,-,TRBJ1-6,TGTGCCAGCTCACCACCACAGAATTCACCCCTCCACTTT,CASSPPQNSPLHF